These T cell receptor beta chains were read from a single sample in a study of metastatic and nonmetastatic thyroid tumors. TCRdb redid the clone calls on the PCR reads using MiXCR. This table holds just under 20,000 clones, about 23% found once. The sample comprised tumor tissue. These receptors originate from a male donor with papillary thyroid cancer or a benign thyroid nodule (not recorded which). Some clones in this sample may be carry-over from other donors' samples. The CDR3 runs from the conserved cysteine through the conserved F or W. The order of the fields is D gene, clone size, J gene, V gene, CDR3 DNA, CDR3 protein. D genes are given only for firm matches. Only part of the rows carry a size: once, few, many, or a class if the clone is expanded.

-	many	TRBJ1-5	TRBV27	TGTGCCAGCAGTTTTCTAGGAAAGGGGGGCAGGGGCCAGCCCCAGCATTTT	CASSFLGKGGRGQPQHF
TRBD1	many	TRBJ2-5	TRBV5-8	TGTGCCAGCAGCTTTAGGGACAGTCGACAAGAGACCCAGTACTTC	CASSFRDSRQETQYF
-	few	TRBJ2-7	TRBV10-3	TGTGCCATCGGTGGGGCAGGGCACGAGCAGTACTTC	CAIGGAGHEQYF
-	many	TRBJ2-3	TRBV5-4	TGTGCCAGCAGCTTGGCTAGTAGCACAGATACGCAGTATTTT	CASSLASSTDTQYF
-	many	TRBJ1-2	TRBV6-1	TGTGCCAGCACCTCCTGGGCAGGGAGAGGCTACACCTTC	CASTSWAGRGYTF
TRBD1	-	TRBJ1-5	TRBV19	TGTGCCAGTAGTATAGAGGACAGGGTGGTTCAGCCCCAGCATTTT	CASSIEDRVVQPQHF
-	many	TRBJ1-1	TRBV7-3	TGTGCCAGCAGCTTAATCGGGGAGGGGCCGAACACTGAAGCTTTCTTT	CASSLIGEGPNTEAFF
-	many	TRBJ1-2	TRBV28	TGTGCCAGCACCTCCAGGCCCAACTATGGCTACACCTTC	CASTSRPNYGYTF
TRBD1	many	TRBJ1-2	TRBV4-1	TGCGCCAGCAGCCAAGATACCTACAGGGGTAACTATGGCTACACCTTC	CASSQDTYRGNYGYTF
-	many	TRBJ2-1	TRBV6-4	TGTGCCAGCCAAAACAGGGGGGGGAGCGGGAGGAGCTCCTACAATGAGCAGTTCTTC	CASQNRGGSGRSSYNEQFF
-	few	TRBJ1-2	TRBV7-9	TGTGCCAGCAGCCCCCCGTGGGGGATTTATGGCTACACCTTC	CASSPPWGIYGYTF
TRBD1	-	TRBJ2-2	TRBV27	TGTGCCAGCAGTTTTTTTCATGTGTCAGGGGGACCCACCGGGGAGCTGTTTTTT	CASSFFHVSGGPTGELFF
TRBD2	many	TRBJ2-5	TRBV27	TGTGCCAGCAGTCGACTAGCGGGAGGTGGAGAGACCCAGTACTTC	CASSRLAGGGETQYF
-	few	TRBJ2-5	TRBV28	TGTGCCAGCAGTATGAATTACGGGACAAGAGAGACCCAGTACTTC	CASSMNYGTRETQYF
-	-	TRBJ2-2	TRBV20-1	TGCAGTGCTAGTTATGGTTTCACCGGGGAGCTGTTTTTT	CSASYGFTGELFF
TRBD1	many	TRBJ1-1	TRBV9	TGTGCCAGCAGCGTAGGACAGGGTGAAGCTTTCTTT	CASSVGQGEAFF